The present T cell receptor beta chain was sequenced within a study of T-cell reconstitution after alpha-beta-depleted transplantation in children. Unique molecular identifiers were used to barcode this TCRbeta library. TCRdb re-analysed the PCR reads in MiXCR, keeping a single row per CDR3 protein. The sample lists around 700,000 distinct CDR3 sequences; about 12% were seen once. The table lists this clonotype with many counts. V dropped 6 bases and J dropped 3; count of bases not matched to a gene: 8. CDR3 length: 15 amino acids. Germline V gives CDR1 MNHNS, CDR2 SASEGT. Source: PBMCs, taken before TCRalphabeta/CD19-depleted stem cell transplant. The chain carries TRBV6-1 and TRBJ2-7; 10 bases are shared with TRBD2. This TCR was recovered from a girl aged 2-15 years with congenital amegakaryocytic thrombocytopenia, due to receive a stem cell transplant. CDR3 amino acids: CASRPPSGSGYEQYF. CDR3 DNA sequence: TGTGCCAGCAGACCCCCTAGCGGGAGTGGCTACGAGCAGTACTTC.